The clone carrying this TCR beta chain was observed at least ten times. The antigen is undetermined. This sample was included in a study of T-cell memory formation after mild COVID-19. The TCR alpha and TCR beta cDNA libraries, bearing sample barcodes and UMIs, were generated by 5'RACE using constant-segment primers. TCRdb re-called the 5' RACE reads with MiXCR, one entry per CDR3 protein. The table records a few hundred thousand distinct CDR3 sequences, around 15% of them present only once. Looked up from germline, CDR1 is SGHVS and CDR2 is FQNEAQ. The CDR3 spans 13 residues. Trimming pared 0 bases from V and 6 bases from J, leaving 6 bases between. Study-wide points: Clones that contracted clustered mainly in CM and EM if CD4+ and in EMRA if CD8+.

This clonotype was obtained from a man between 18 and 29 years old who had mild COVID-19 (a few samples of this study predate the infection). Cell type and time point are not known. Sample: PBMCs or a T cell subset sorted from them (not recorded which). This chain connects TRBV7-8 to TRBJ2-1; no firm D call. CDR3: CASSLAGFNEQFF. The DNA for the CDR3 is TGTGCCAGCAGCTTAGCGGGGTTCAATGAGCAGTTCTTC.